The entry below gives a single T cell receptor beta chain sequence along with its context. Other nucleotide sequences in the sample specify the same CDR3. Sequencing was performed with immunoSEQ multiplex PCR; in TCRdb, only in-frame clones are kept and a portion is missing. Found here are some 130,000 clones, over 85% of them singletons; the top ten hold 4.5% to 7%. Germline V gene sequence: CDR1 SNHLY, CDR2 FYNNEI. This CDR3 is 14 amino acids long. The ends lost 6 bases at V and 3 bases at J; junction bases unmatched: 3. This specimen comes from a study of control samples from healthy donors and cancer patients.

The chain employs TRBV2 and TRBJ2-1, with 9 bases identical to TRBD1. Sequenced: blood. The sequence derives from a man younger than 35 in good health. The CDR3, as DNA: TGTGCCAGCAGCGGGACAGGGAGCTACAATGAGCAGTTCTTC. Its translation is CASSGTGSYNEQFF.